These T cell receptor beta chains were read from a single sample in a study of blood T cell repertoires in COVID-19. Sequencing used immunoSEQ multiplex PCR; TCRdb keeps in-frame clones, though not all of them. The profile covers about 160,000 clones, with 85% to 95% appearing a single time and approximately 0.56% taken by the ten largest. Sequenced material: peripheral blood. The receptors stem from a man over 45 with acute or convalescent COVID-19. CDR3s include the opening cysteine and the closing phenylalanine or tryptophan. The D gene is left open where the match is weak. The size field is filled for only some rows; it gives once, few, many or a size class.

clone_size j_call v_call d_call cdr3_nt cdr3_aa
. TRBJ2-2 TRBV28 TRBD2 TGTGCCAGCTCACCACCGGGACTAGCGGGATTCGGGGAGCTGTTTTTT CASSPPGLAGFGELFF
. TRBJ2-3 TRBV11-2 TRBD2 TGTGCCAGCAGCTTATCACTAGCGAGCACAGATACGCAGTATTTT CASSLSLASTDTQYF
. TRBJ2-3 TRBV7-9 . TGTGCCAGCAGCTTAGGGGCGTCCACAGATACGCAGTATTTT CASSLGASTDTQYF
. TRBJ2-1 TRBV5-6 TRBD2 TGTGCCAGCAGCTTTAGCGGGAGAAACAATGAGCAGTTCTTC CASSFSGRNNEQFF
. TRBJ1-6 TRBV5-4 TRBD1 TGTGCCAGCAGCTTGCGACAGGGCGGGTTAGAGTCACCCCTCCACTTT CASSLRQGGLESPLHF
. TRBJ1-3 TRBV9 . TGTGCCAGCAGCGCCAGTCCCCTCGCCTCTGGAAACACCATATATTTT CASSASPLASGNTIYF
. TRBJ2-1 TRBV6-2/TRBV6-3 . TGTGCCAGCAGTTACTTCAGCAATGAGCAGTTCTTC CASSYFSNEQFF
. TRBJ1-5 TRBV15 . TGTGCCACCAGAAGTCGGGGCAATCAGCCCCAGCATTTT CATRSRGNQPQHF
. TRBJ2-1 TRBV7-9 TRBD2 TGTGCCAGCAGCACCAGACTAGCGGGAGGGAATGAGCAGTTCTTC CASSTRLAGGNEQFF
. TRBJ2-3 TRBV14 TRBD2 TGTGCCAGCAGCCGAACTAGCGGGGTGGTAGATACGCAGTATTTT CASSRTSGVVDTQYF
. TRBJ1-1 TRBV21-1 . TGTGCCAGCAGCAAGCGGCCGAATAGTTTCTTT CASSKRPNSFF
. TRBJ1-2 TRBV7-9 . TGTGCCAGCAGCTTAGGGTCGAGCGGCTACACCTTC CASSLGSSGYTF
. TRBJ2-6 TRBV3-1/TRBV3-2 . TGTGCCAGCAGCCCAGCAGGTCGGGGGAGTCTCTCTGGGGCCAACGTCCTGACTTTC CASSPAGRGSLSGANVLTF
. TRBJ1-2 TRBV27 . TGTGCCAGCAGTTTCTTAAACCGGGGGGGCTACACCTTC CASSFLNRGGYTF
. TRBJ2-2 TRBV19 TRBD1 TGTGCCAGTAGTACAGGCACCGGGACAGGGGTTACCGGGGAGCTGTTTTTT CASSTGTGTGVTGELFF
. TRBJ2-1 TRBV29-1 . TGCAGCGTTGAGGTAGGGACATTTGACAATGAGCAGTTCTTC CSVEVGTFDNEQFF
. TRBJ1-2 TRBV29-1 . TGCAGCGTTGAGAAGGGGTACTATGGCTACACCTTC CSVEKGYYGYTF
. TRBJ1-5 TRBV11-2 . TGTGCCAGCAGCTTAGATAGTACCAATCAGCCCCAGCATTTT CASSLDSTNQPQHF
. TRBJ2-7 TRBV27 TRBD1 TGTGCCAGCAAAAAGGACAGGGATCCCTACGAGCAGTACTTC CASKKDRDPYEQYF
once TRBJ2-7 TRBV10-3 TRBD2 TGTGCCATCCGTCCAGCGGGAGGCGAGCAGTACTTC CAIRPAGGEQYF
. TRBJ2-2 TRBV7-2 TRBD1 TGTGCCAGCAGCTTAGCGGCAGGGGGCCCCACCGGGGAGCTGTTTTTT CASSLAAGGPTGELFF
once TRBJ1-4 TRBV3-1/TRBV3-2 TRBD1 TGTGCCAGCAGACCAATTACGGGACAGGCACTGTTTTTT CASRPITGQALFF
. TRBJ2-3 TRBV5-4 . TGTGCCAGCAGCCCCAGGGTAGGGACAGATACGCAGTATTTT CASSPRVGTDTQYF
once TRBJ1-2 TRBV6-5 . TGTGCCAGCACGACTGGGCGGGGGAAGGGCTACACCTTC CASTTGRGKGYTF
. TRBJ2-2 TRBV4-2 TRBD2 TGTGCCAGCAGCCAAGAGGTAGCGGGGCGAAACACCGGGGAGCTGTTTTTT CASSQEVAGRNTGELFF
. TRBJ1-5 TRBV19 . TGTGCCAGTAGACAGAGGGCTCAGCCCCAGCATTTT CASRQRAQPQHF
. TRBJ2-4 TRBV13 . TGTGCCAGCAGCTTAACAAACAAAGCCAAAAACATTCAGTACTTC CASSLTNKAKNIQYF
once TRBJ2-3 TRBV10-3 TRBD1 TGTGCCATCAGCGGGACAGGGAATGTCGATACGCAGTATTTT CAISGTGNVDTQYF
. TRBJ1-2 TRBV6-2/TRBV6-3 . TGTGCCAGCAGCCTGACTGATAACTATGGCTACACCTTC CASSLTDNYGYTF
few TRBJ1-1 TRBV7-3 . TGTGCCAGCAGCCCCACCTCAGCAACAGGGAACACTGAAGCTTTCTTT CASSPTSATGNTEAFF
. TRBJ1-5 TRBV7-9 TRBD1 TGTGCCAGCAGCTTGGAGGGGACAGGGAAGGATCAGCCCCAGCATTTT CASSLEGTGKDQPQHF
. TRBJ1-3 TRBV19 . TGTGCCAGTAGTATATTTGTCGGGGGCTCTGGAAACACCATATATTTT CASSIFVGGSGNTIYF
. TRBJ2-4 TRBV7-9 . TGTGCCAGCAGCTTAGTACCAGGGGTAATAGCCAAAAACATTCAGTACTTC CASSLVPGVIAKNIQYF
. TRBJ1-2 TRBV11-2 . TGTGCCAGCAGCCCCCGCCCCGAGGGCTACACCTTC CASSPRPEGYTF
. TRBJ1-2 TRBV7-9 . TGTGCCAGCAGCTTAGAGGGGTACAGCTACACCTTC CASSLEGYSYTF
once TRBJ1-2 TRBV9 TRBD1 TGTGCCAGCAGCGGGACAGGGTCTGGCTACACCTTC CASSGTGSGYTF
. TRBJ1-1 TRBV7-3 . TGTGCCAGCAGCCCAGGTGGCACTGAAGCTTTCTTT CASSPGGTEAFF
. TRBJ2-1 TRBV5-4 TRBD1 TGTGCCAGCAGCTTGGGTACGGGACAGGGGCTCGATGAGCAGTTCTTC CASSLGTGQGLDEQFF
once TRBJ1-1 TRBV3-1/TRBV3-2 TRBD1 TGTGCCAGCAGCTCGAGGGACAGAATGAACACTGAAGCTTTCTTT CASSSRDRMNTEAFF
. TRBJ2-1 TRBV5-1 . TGCGCCAGCAGCTTGCCCAACAATGAGCAGTTCTTC CASSLPNNEQFF
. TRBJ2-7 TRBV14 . TGTGCCAGCAGCCAAGTAGGGGGTAGGTCCTACGAGCAGTACTTC CASSQVGGRSYEQYF
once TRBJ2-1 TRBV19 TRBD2 TGTGCCAGTAAGCGGGACGTCTCCTACAATGAGCAGTTCTTC CASKRDVSYNEQFF
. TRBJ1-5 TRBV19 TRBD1 TGTGCCAGTAGTATCCGACAGGGGGTTGGCAATCAGCCCCAGCATTTT CASSIRQGVGNQPQHF
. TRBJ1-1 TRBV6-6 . TGTGCCAGCAGTTACGGACAGTACACTGAAGCTTTCTTT CASSYGQYTEAFF